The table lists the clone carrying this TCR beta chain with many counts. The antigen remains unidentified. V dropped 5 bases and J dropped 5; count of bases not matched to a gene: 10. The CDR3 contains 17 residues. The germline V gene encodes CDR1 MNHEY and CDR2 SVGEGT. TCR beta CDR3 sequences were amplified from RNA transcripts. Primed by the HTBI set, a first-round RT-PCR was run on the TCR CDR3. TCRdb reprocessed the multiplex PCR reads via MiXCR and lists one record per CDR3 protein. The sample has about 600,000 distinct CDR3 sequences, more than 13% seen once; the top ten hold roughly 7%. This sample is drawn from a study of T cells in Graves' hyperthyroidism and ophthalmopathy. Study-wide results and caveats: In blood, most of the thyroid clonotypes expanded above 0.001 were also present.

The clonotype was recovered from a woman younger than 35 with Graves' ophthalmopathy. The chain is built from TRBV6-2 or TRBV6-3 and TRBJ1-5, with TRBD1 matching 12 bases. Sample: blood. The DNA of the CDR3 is TGTGCCAGCAGTCCGGGACAGGGGGCTTGGTGGGATCAGCCCCAGCATTTT. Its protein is CASSPGQGAWWDQPQHF.